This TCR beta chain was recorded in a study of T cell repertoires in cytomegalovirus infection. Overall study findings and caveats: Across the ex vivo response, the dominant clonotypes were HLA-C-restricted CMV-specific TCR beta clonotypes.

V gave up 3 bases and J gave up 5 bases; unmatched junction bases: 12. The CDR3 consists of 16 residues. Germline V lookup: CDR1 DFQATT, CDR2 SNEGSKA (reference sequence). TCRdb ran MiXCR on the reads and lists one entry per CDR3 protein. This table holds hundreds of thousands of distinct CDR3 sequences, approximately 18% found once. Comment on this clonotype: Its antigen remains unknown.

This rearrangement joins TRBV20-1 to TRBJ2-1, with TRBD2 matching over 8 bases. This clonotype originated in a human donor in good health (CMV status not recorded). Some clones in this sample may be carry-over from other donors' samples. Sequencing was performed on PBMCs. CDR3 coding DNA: TGCAGTGCTAGCCGACAATCGTGGCGGGAGGACAATGAGCAGTTCTTC. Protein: CSASRQSWREDNEQFF.